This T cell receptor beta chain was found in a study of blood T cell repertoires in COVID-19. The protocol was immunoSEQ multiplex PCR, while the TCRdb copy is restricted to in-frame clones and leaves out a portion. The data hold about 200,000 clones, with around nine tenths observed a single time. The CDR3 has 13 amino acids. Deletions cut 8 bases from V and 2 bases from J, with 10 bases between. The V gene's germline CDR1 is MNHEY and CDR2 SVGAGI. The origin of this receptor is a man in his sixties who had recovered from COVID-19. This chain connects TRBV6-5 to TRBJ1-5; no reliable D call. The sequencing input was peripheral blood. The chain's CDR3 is CASDWEGNQPQHF. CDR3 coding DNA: TGTGCCAGCGACTGGGAGGGCAATCAGCCCCAGCATTTT.